A single sample is the source of the 27 T cell receptor beta chains below, sequenced in a study of shared clonotypes between healthy human individuals. Naive CD8 cells, CD45RO-negative and positively selected for CCR7, excluded terminally differentiated effector memory CD45RA+ cells. Produced via immunoSEQ multiplex PCR; TCRdb's table is partial and in-frame only. The data hold around 1,900,000 clones, with around 93% observed a single time. The material sequenced was naive CD8+ T cells from PBMCs. Source of these receptors: a man aged 18 to 30 in good health. Some clones in this sample may be carry-over from other donors' samples.

The gene calls are TRBV15 and TRBJ1-5; 11 bases match TRBD1. This CDR3 spans 14 amino acids. The V and J ends lost 5 bases and 4 bases, in that order; junction bases with no gene match: 1. Germline CDR1 is LNHNV and CDR2 is YYDKDF (reference sequence). For the CDR3, the DNA is TGTGCCACCAGCGGGGACAGGGGGAATCAGCCCCAGCATTTT. Its protein is CATSGDRGNQPQHF. Using reference TRBV15 and TRBJ1-5 for the parts outside the CDR3, the full variable domain is DAMVIQNPRYQVTQFGKPVTLSCSQTLNHNVMYWYQQKSSQAPKLLFHYYDKDFNNEADTPDNFQSRRPNTSFCFLDIRSPGLGDTAMYLCATSGDRGNQPQHFGDGTRLSIL.

The rearrangement joins TRBV10-1 to TRBJ2-1; 12 bases match TRBD2. CDR1 is WNHNN and CDR2 is SYGVQD in the germline V gene (reference sequence). Germline trimming cut 3 bases from V and 4 bases from J; bases unmatched to any gene: 10. This CDR3 spans 18 amino acids. DNA of the CDR3: TGCGCCAGCAGTGATTCAGGGCTAGCGGGAGGGGTGTACAATGAGCAGTTCTTC. It specifies CASSDSGLAGGVYNEQFF.

This sequence joins TRBV13 and TRBJ2-5; tentatively, D is TRBD1 or TRBD2 (6 bases each). Trimming pared 8 bases from V and 5 bases from J, leaving 21 bases between. Germline-derived CDR1 and CDR2 are PRHDT and FYEKMQ (reference sequence). CDR3 size: 15 residues. In DNA form, the CDR3 reads TGTGCCAGCGGATCCGAGGGGGGATTAGAGGAGACCCAGTACTTC. Its translation: CASGSEGGLEETQYF.

This rearrangement joins TRBV29-1 to TRBJ2-7, with a weak D call TRBD2 (6 bases). The CDR3 length is 11 residues. V lost 4 bases and J 6 bases, leaving 10 bases between the germline ends. CDR1 and CDR2 (germline): SQVTM, ANQGSEA. In DNA form, the CDR3 reads TGCAGCGTTGGGGACTTAGGCGAGCAGTACTTC. This encodes CSVGDLGEQYF.

This chain uses TRBV4-3 with TRBJ1-5, with unresolved D. Germline CDR1 and CDR2: LGHNA and YSLEER. Trimming took off 1 base at V and 6 bases at J, with 13 bases between the two ends. The CDR3 covers 15 residues. The CDR3 sequence: CASSQGRGLGQPQHF. DNA of the CDR3: TGCGCCAGCAGCCAAGGACGAGGGCTCGGTCAGCCCCAGCATTTT.

The rearrangement uses TRBV27 and TRBJ1-1, with no clear D. V was trimmed by 3 bases and J by 2 bases, leaving 10 bases between them. Germline V gene lookup returns CDR1 MNHEY and CDR2 SMNVEV (reference sequence). There are 14 residues in the CDR3. The CDR3 reads CASSFIGTNTEAFF. DNA of the CDR3: TGTGCCAGCAGTTTTATAGGTACCAACACTGAAGCTTTCTTT.

The chain uses TRBV7-9 and TRBJ2-5, with D possibly being TRBD1 or TRBD2 (5 bases each). Germline assignment: CDR1 SEHNR and CDR2 FQNEAQ (reference sequence). The CDR3 contains 14 residues. Trimming took 2 bases from V and 6 from J, leaving 13 bases between them. This chain's CDR3 is CASSLQGERKTQYF. In nucleotides, the CDR3 is TGTGCCAGCAGCTTACAAGGGGAGAGAAAGACCCAGTACTTC.

J is TRBJ2-6 and V is TRBV7-2; D assignment may be TRBD1 or TRBD2 (5 bases each). CDR1 is SGHTA, CDR2 FQGNSA, per germline. The CDR3 loop spans 19 amino acids. Trimming left V 1 base short and J 4 bases short, with 20 bases between. The CDR3 protein is CASSLVGLGPRAGANVLTF. The CDR3 DNA sequence: TGTGCCAGCAGCTTAGTCGGACTGGGGCCAAGGGCGGGGGCCAACGTCCTGACTTTC.

J is TRBJ2-1 and V is TRBV5-1, with 9 bases matching TRBD2. CDR1 is SGHRS and CDR2 is YFSETQ in the germline V gene. V was clipped by 0 bases and J by 0 bases; unmatched bases: 19. The CDR3 is made up of 22 amino acids. The CDR3 loop is CASSLGLRASGEQRSSYNEQFF. For the CDR3, the DNA is TGCGCCAGCAGCTTGGGTTTGAGGGCTAGCGGGGAACAAAGGAGCTCCTACAATGAGCAGTTCTTC.

V gene TRBV7-3 combines with J gene TRBJ2-1; D possibly corresponds to TRBD1 (5 bases). Trimming cost V 3 bases and J 2 bases, with 14 bases left between them. The CDR3 covers 16 residues. CDR1 and CDR2 from the germline V gene are SGHTA and FQGTGA. The DNA for the CDR3 is TGTGCCAGCAGCTTGGGATCCAGGGCAGCCTACAATGAGCAGTTCTTC. Amino acid sequence: CASSLGSRAAYNEQFF. Filled out from reference TRBV7-3 and TRBJ2-1, the complete variable domain reads GAGVSQTPSNKVTEKGKYVELRCDPISGHTALYWYRQSLGQGPEFLIYFQGTGAADDSGLPNDRFFAVRPEGSVSTLKIQRTERGDSAVYLCASSLGSRAAYNEQFFGPGTRLTVL.

V gene TRBV9 combines with J gene TRBJ2-3, with 7 bases matching TRBD1. Per the germline V gene, CDR1 is SGDLS and CDR2 is YYNGEE. Unmatched junction bases numbered 6, after V lost 2 bases and J lost 0 bases. This CDR3 region has 16 residues. The CDR3 sequence is CASSVLGGRSTDTQYF. In DNA, the CDR3 is TGTGCCAGCAGCGTCCTAGGGGGCCGTAGCACAGATACGCAGTATTTT. The full variable domain, in which reference TRBV9 and TRBJ2-3 provide the parts outside the CDR3, is DSGVTQTPKHLITATGQRVTLRCSPRSGDLSVYWYQQSLDQGLQFLIQYYNGEERAKGNILERFSAQQFPDLHSELNLSSLELGDSALYFCASSVLGGRSTDTQYFGPGTRLTVL.

J is TRBJ1-1 and V is TRBV19, with a possible D match to TRBD1 (6 bases). The V and J ends lost 0 bases and 3 bases respectively, with 17 bases between them. Germline CDR1 LNHDA, CDR2 SQIVND (reference sequence). The CDR3 has 17 amino acids. The CDR3 spells CASSIDPHREYDTEAFF. Here the CDR3 DNA reads TGTGCCAGTAGTATAGATCCCCACAGGGAGTATGACACTGAAGCTTTCTTT.

For this clone: Other nucleotide sequences in the sample specify the same CDR3. The V call is TRBV27, the J call TRBJ1-1, with D tentatively TRBD1 (5 bases). V dropped 2 bases and J dropped 0 bases, with 7 bases sitting between them. Germline loops: CDR1 MNHEY, CDR2 SMNVEV (reference sequence). The CDR3 sequence is 14 residues long. The DNA of the CDR3 is TGTGCCAGCAGTTTACAGGGTATGAACACTGAAGCTTTCTTT. It translates to CASSLQGMNTEAFF.

The V gene is TRBV18, the J gene TRBJ2-1, with 9 bases aligning to TRBD1. J lost 4 bases, V lost 1 base, and 14 bases had no gene match. Germline V gives CDR1 KGHSH, CDR2 LQKENI. The CDR3 extends over 19 amino acids. CDR3 sequence (DNA): TGTGCCAGCTCACCACAGTCGTTGCTGAAAGGACAGGGGTACAATGAGCAGTTCTTC. Amino acids: CASSPQSLLKGQGYNEQFF.

The CDR3 here is CASSYLDRVAYGYTF. CDR3 nucleotide sequence: TGTGCCAGCAGTTACCTGGACAGGGTGGCCTATGGCTACACCTTC. The chain has TRBV6-5 and TRBJ1-2, with TRBD1 matching 8 bases. Germline trimming cut 2 bases from V and 4 bases from J; bases unmatched to any gene: 6. CDR3 size: 15 residues. Germline V gene sequence: CDR1 MNHEY, CDR2 SVGAGI.

The rearrangement links TRBV4-3 to TRBJ2-1, with D unclear. The CDR3 has 16 amino acids. Deletions cut 0 bases from V and 0 bases from J, with 9 bases between. From germline, CDR1 is LGHNA and CDR2 YSLEER. CDR3 loop: CASSQDHQSSYNEQFF. The CDR3 nucleotides read TGCGCCAGCAGCCAAGATCACCAGAGCTCCTACAATGAGCAGTTCTTC.

This clone was observed a single time. The genes are TRBV18 and TRBJ2-7; D unresolved. Trimming shortened V by 6 bases and J by 0 bases, and 15 bases separated the two germline ends. This CDR3 contains 15 residues. Germline CDR1 KGHSH, CDR2 LQKENI. This CDR3 is CASSPGPQSSYEQYF. CDR3 bases: TGTGCCAGCTCCCCCGGGCCCCAGAGCTCCTACGAGCAGTACTTC. The full variable domain, in which reference TRBV18 and TRBJ2-7 provide the parts outside the CDR3, is NAGVMQNPRHLVRRRGQEARLRCSPMKGHSHVYWYRQLPEEGLKFMVYLQKENIIDESGMPKERFSAEFPKEGPSILRIQQVVRGDSAAYFCASSPGPQSSYEQYFGPGTRLTVT.

The gene calls are TRBV5-6 and TRBJ2-1, with a weak D call TRBD2 (6 bases). CDR1 and CDR2 from the germline V gene are SGHDT and YYEEEE. This CDR3 is 15 amino acids long. V lost 4 bases to trimming and J lost 3 bases, with 14 bases between them. In nucleotides, the CDR3 is TGTGCCAGCAGCGGCCCGGAGGGGAACTACAATGAGCAGTTCTTC. Amino acid sequence: CASSGPEGNYNEQFF. The whole variable domain, remainder taken from reference TRBV5-6 and TRBJ2-1, is DAGVTQSPTHLIKTRGQQVTLRCSPKSGHDTVSWYQQALGQGPQFIFQYYEEEERQRGNFPDRFSGHQFPNYSSELNVNALLLGDSALYLCASSGPEGNYNEQFFGPGTRLTVL.

The chain links TRBV14 to TRBJ2-7, with 7 bases identical to TRBD2. The CDR3 is 13 residues long. Germline loops: CDR1 SGHDN, CDR2 FVKESK. The trim removed 5 bases at V and 3 bases at J, leaving 4 bases unmatched. CDR3 residues: CASSLRTSYEQYF. The CDR3, as DNA: TGTGCCAGCAGCTTAAGGACTAGCTACGAGCAGTACTTC.

This rearrangement joins TRBV27 to TRBJ2-3, with a tentative D call TRBD1 (5 bases). The CDR3 is 15 residues long. Germline-derived CDR1 and CDR2 are MNHEY and SMNVEV (reference sequence). Trimming took 5 bases from V and 3 from J, leaving 15 bases between them. As DNA, the CDR3 is TGTGCCAGCAGTAATCTCGCCAGGGAAACAGATACGCAGTATTTT. Its protein is CASSNLARETDTQYF.

This sequence joins TRBV27 and TRBJ2-5; the match to TRBD2 covers 12 bases. This CDR3 is built from 18 residues. Trimming took 6 bases from V and 4 from J; bases not matched to a gene: 15. Germline V gives CDR1 MNHEY, CDR2 SMNVEV (reference sequence). CDR3 sequence: CASSSRLAGAGGRETQYF. The CDR3 DNA reads as TGTGCCAGCAGCTCGAGACTAGCGGGAGCGGGTGGTAGAGAGACCCAGTACTTC.

This chain joins TRBV4-1 and TRBJ1-5; D uncertain. V was pared by 6 bases and J by 0 bases, with 12 bases between. CDR3 length: 15 amino acids. Germline assignment: CDR1 MGHRA and CDR2 YSYEKL. The CDR3: CASRPKVGSNQPQHF. The DNA for the CDR3 is TGCGCCAGCAGGCCCAAGGTGGGTAGCAATCAGCCCCAGCATTTT.

The chain joins TRBV28 to TRBJ2-7; D perhaps matches TRBD2 (6 bases). The CDR3 runs 14 residues. Germline CDR1 and CDR2: MDHEN and SYDVKM. The ends were cut back, 6 bases at V and 1 base at J, with 13 bases in the middle. CDR3 protein: CASSWRDGSYEQYF. CDR3 DNA sequence: TGTGCCAGCAGCTGGCGGGACGGATCCTACGAGCAGTACTTC.

The chain carries TRBV28 and TRBJ2-1, with 12 bases matching TRBD2. The CDR3 loop spans 16 amino acids. The J segment lost 9 bases and the V segment lost 5 bases, leaving 11 bases of the junction unmatched. Germline CDR1 reads MDHEN; CDR2 reads SYDVKM. CDR3 region: CASSPLLAGGPGEQFF. The CDR3 nucleotides read TGTGCCAGCAGTCCCCTTCTAGCGGGAGGGCCCGGTGAGCAGTTCTTC.

The chain combines TRBV5-6 with TRBJ1-1; the match to TRBD1 covers 8 bases. Germline CDR1 is SGHDT and CDR2 is YYEEEE. This CDR3 is 15 amino acids long. Trimming took 3 bases from V and 6 from J; bases not matched to a gene: 10. The DNA for the CDR3 is TGTGCCAGCAGCTGGGGAACAGGGGGTATGGCTGAAGCTTTCTTT. It specifies CASSWGTGGMAEAFF.

This rearrangement joins TRBV11-2 to TRBJ2-7, with TRBD2 as a possible D gene (5 bases). V was trimmed by 3 bases and J by 2 bases, leaving 11 bases between them. Germline CDR1 SGHAT, CDR2 FQNNGV. CDR3 length: 14 amino acids. The chain's CDR3 is CASSFGIAPYEQYF. Written as DNA, the CDR3 is TGTGCCAGCAGCTTCGGGATAGCCCCCTACGAGCAGTACTTC.

The CDR3 region is CASSLVVSVQYF. The CDR3 DNA is TGTGCCAGCAGCTTAGTAGTCTCGGTCCAGTACTTC. The chain uses TRBV7-9 and TRBJ2-5, with no clear D. The germline gives CDR1 SEHNR, CDR2 FQNEAQ (reference sequence). This CDR3 comprises 12 residues. Trimming removed 1 base at V and 10 bases at J, with 10 bases between.